This T cell receptor (beta chain) stems from a study of OX40 agonist ivuxolimab in advanced cancers. Study as a whole: Among those treated, three patients had partial responses, one with hepatocellular carcinoma and two with cutaneous melanoma.

V lost 5 bases, J lost 1 base, and 2 bases stayed unmatched. Germline V gene sequence: CDR1 SEHNR, CDR2 FQNEAQ (reference sequence). The CDR3 consists of 15 residues. Peripheral blood came from all dose cohorts at three timepoints. Repertoires were generated with immunoSEQ multiplex PCR, while TCRdb's copy carries only in-frame clones and drops some. The data show about 64,000 clones, around 84% seen once. The sequence came from an adult with an advanced solid tumor such as melanoma, head and neck, liver or kidney cancer. Here the sequenced sample was CD4+ or CD8+ T cells sorted from blood, taken in a trial of the OX40 agonist ivuxolimab. This chain joins TRBV7-9 and TRBJ2-5, with TRBD1 matching 12 bases. The DNA of the CDR3 is TGTGCCAGCAGCAAGGGACAGGGGGCCCAAGAGACCCAGTACTTC. Protein sequence: CASSKGQGAQETQYF.